This entry is about one TCR beta chain. Its target is unknown. CDR1 and CDR2 from the germline V gene are MDHEN and SYDVKM. The CDR3 contains 12 residues. V was trimmed by 6 bases and J by 6 bases, leaving 11 bases between them. This entry is derived from a study of tissue T cells after allogeneic stem cell transplantation. Overall study results and limits: Motif-based clustering found tissue-specific repertoire signatures shared across patients, though few clones were shared.

The data were produced by immunoSEQ multiplex PCR, yet TCRdb's version contains in-frame clones alone and is incomplete. The repertoire holds roughly 42,000 clones, 92% seen once, with over 3% in the top ten. This clonotype was sampled from a woman aged 40-69 years who later had graft-versus-host disease after an allogeneic stem cell transplant. The sample consisted of blood, taken before transplantation. The V call is TRBV28, the J call TRBJ1-2; D perhaps matches TRBD1 (6 bases). DNA of the CDR3: TGTGCCAGCAGCTTTTACAGGGATGGCTACACCTTC. This encodes CASSFYRDGYTF.